This T cell receptor beta chain is drawn from a study of blood T cells in healthy people across ages. Study-wide context: With template switching, about one barcoded beta molecule was captured per two T cells.

Turning to this clonotype: Its antigen is currently unknown.

Study outcomes and limitations: Per-million-T-cell TCR beta diversity fell roughly linearly with age. Diversity estimated from one million T cells was considered an underestimate. A greater number of naive CD4+ cells and higher diversity distinguished long-lived donors from aged donors.

Germline V CDR1 and CDR2: SGHTA, FQGNSA. The CDR3 has 17 amino acids. J lost 1 base, V lost 2 bases, and 7 bases had no gene match. Primers used in a second PCR of about 6 to 11 cycles were a sample-barcoded 5' primer and a J-beta primer mix. One entry per CDR3 protein, called by TCRdb with MiXCR from the 5' RACE reads. The sample yields over a million distinct CDR3 sequences, around two fifths seen once. The chain couples TRBV7-2 to TRBJ2-3; 9 bases agree with TRBD2. Sequencing was carried out using blood. The receptor comes from a woman between 18 and 29 years old in good health. The CDR3 region has the DNA TGTGCCAGCAGCTTAAGAGTTAGCGGGGGTGGCACAGATACGCAGTATTTT. It codes for CASSLRVSGGGTDTQYF.